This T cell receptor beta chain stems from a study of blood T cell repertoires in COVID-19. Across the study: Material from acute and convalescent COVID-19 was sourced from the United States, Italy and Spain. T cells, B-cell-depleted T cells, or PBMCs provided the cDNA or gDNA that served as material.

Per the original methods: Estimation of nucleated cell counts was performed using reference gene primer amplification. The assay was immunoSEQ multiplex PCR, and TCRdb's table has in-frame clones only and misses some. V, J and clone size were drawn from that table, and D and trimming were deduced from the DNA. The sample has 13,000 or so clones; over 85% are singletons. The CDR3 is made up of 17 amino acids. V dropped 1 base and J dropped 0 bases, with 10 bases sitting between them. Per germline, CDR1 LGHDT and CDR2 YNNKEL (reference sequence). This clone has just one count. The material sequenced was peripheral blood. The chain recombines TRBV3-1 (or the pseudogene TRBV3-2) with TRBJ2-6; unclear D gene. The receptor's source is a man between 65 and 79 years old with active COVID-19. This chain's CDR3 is CASSQGWANSGANVLTF. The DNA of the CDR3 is TGTGCCAGCAGCCAAGGGTGGGCCAACTCTGGGGCCAACGTCCTGACTTTC.